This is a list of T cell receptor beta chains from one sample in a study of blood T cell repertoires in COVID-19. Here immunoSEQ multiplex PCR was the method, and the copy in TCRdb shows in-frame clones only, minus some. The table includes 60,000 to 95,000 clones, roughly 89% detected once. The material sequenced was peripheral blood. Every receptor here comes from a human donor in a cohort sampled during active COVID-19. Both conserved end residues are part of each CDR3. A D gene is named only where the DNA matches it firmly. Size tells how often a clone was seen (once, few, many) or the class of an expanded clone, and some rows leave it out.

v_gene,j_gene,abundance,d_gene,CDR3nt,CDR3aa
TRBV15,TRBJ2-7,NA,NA,TGTGCCACCAGCAGAGATCTTAACAGCTACGAGCAGTACTTC,CATSRDLNSYEQYF
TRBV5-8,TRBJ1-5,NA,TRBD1,TGTGCCAGCAGCTTGGTGACAGGGGGCCATCAGCCCCAGCATTTT,CASSLVTGGHQPQHF
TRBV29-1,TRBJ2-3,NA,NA,TGCAGCGTTGAAGACCAGCGGACTAGCACAGATACGCAGTATTTT,CSVEDQRTSTDTQYF
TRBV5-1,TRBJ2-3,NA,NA,TGCGCCAGCTCTGGGGAGGTGCCAGATACGCAGTATTTT,CASSGEVPDTQYF
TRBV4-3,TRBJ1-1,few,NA,TGCGCCAGCAGCCAAGTGGGGGCCCTGAACACTGAAGCTTTCTTT,CASSQVGALNTEAFF
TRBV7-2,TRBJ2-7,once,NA,TGTGCCAGCAGCTTAGTGTCGTTAGGACTTTCGACCTACGAGCAGTACTTC,CASSLVSLGLSTYEQYF
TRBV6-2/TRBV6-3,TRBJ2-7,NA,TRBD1,TGTGCCAGCAGTTCCTACCAGACAGGGAACCACGAGCAGTACTTC,CASSSYQTGNHEQYF
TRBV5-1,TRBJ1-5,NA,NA,TGCGCCAGCAGCCTGGAGGGGCGAGGCAATCAGCCCCAGCATTTT,CASSLEGRGNQPQHF
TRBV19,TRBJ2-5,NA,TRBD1,TGTGCCAGTAGTGCAAGACAGGGTTGGTTGGAGACCCAGTACTTC,CASSARQGWLETQYF
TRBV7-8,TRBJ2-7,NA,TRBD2,TGTGCCAGCAGTTACAGCGGGGGGGACTCCTACGAGCAGTACTTC,CASSYSGGDSYEQYF
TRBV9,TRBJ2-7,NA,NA,TGTGCCAGCAGCCCGGGGGGCCCACGAGGGCCCTACGAGCAGTACTTC,CASSPGGPRGPYEQYF
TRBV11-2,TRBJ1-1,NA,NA,TGTGCCAGCAGCTTAGATCCCCAGGGGCACACTGAAGCTTTCTTT,CASSLDPQGHTEAFF
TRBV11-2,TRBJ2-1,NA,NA,TGTGCCAGCAGCCAAGGGGGGGGCTGGGGCAATGAGCAGTTCTTC,CASSQGGGWGNEQFF
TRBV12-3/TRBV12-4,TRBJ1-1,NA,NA,TGTGCCAGCACCCTGACAGCGAACACTGAAGCTTTCTTT,CASTLTANTEAFF
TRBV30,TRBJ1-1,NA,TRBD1,TGTGCCTGGAGAGCCCCGGACAGGATGAACACTGAAGCTTTCTTT,CAWRAPDRMNTEAFF
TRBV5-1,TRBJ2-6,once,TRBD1,TGCGCCAGCAAGACAGGGTCTGGGGCCAACGTCCTGACTTTC,CASKTGSGANVLTF
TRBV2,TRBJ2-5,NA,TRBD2,TGTGCCAGCAATCGAGCGGGGGGATCTGGGGAGACCCAGTACTTC,CASNRAGGSGETQYF
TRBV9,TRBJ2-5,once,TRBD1,TGTGCCAGCAGCGACCAATTGACAGGGGGCGCAGGGGAGACCCAGTACTTC,CASSDQLTGGAGETQYF
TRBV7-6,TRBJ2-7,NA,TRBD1,TGTGCCAGCAGCTTAGGGACAGGGGGCCGCTCCTACGAGCAGTACTTC,CASSLGTGGRSYEQYF
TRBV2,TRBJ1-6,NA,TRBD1,TGTGCCAGCGTGGGACAGCCTAATTCACCCCTCCACTTT,CASVGQPNSPLHF
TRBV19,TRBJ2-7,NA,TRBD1,TGTGCCAGTAGATTGGGACAGGGGACCTCCTACGAGCAGTACTTC,CASRLGQGTSYEQYF
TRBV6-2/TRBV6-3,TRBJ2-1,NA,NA,TGTGCCAGCAGTTGGCCCCAAACCTTCTACAATGAGCAGTTCTTC,CASSWPQTFYNEQFF
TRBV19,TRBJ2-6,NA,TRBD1,TGTGCCAGCAGTATTACAGGGGTATTTTTATCTGGGGCCAACGTCCTGACTTTC,CASSITGVFLSGANVLTF
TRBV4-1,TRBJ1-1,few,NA,TGCGCCAGCAGCTTACGCACCGGGCCAAGCCGGGGGGCTTTCTTT,CASSLRTGPSRGAFF
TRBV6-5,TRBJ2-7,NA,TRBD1,TGTGCCAGCAGTCACGCCGGGACAGGGGGCAACGAGCAGTACTTC,CASSHAGTGGNEQYF
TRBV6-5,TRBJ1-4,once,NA,TGTGCCAGCAGTTACTCGATGAGGCGCTCTAATGAAAAACTGTTTTTT,CASSYSMRRSNEKLFF
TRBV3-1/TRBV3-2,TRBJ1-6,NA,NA,TGTGCCAGCAGCCAAGGCAGGGAAGAATCACCCCTCCACTTT,CASSQGREESPLHF
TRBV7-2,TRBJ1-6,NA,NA,TGTGCCAGCAGCTTACAACAGCTAGCTTTAAATTCACCCCTCCACTTT,CASSLQQLALNSPLHF
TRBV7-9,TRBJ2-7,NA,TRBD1,TGTGCCAGCAGCTTAAATTGGGAACAGGGGGGTATCGAGCAGTACTTC,CASSLNWEQGGIEQYF
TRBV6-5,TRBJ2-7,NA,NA,TGTGCCAGCAGTTACGTGGCAGGGGCCGAGCAGTACTTC,CASSYVAGAEQYF
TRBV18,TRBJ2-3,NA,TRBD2,TGTGCCAGTTCAGAGGCGGGGGGCCGTACGCAGTATTTT,CASSEAGGRTQYF
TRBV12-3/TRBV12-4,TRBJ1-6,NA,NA,TGTGCCAGCAGCTTTCTAAGCTCACCCCTCCACTTT,CASSFLSSPLHF
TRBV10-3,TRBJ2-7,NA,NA,TGTGCCATCAAGGGGGTCGCCGGATACGAGCAGTACTTC,CAIKGVAGYEQYF
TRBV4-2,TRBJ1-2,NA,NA,TGTGCCAGCAGCCAAGATTGGGAGGGGCGGAATAACTATGGCTACACCTTC,CASSQDWEGRNNYGYTF
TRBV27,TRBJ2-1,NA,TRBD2,TGTGCCAGCAGTGCGGGGGGGAGCTATGAGCAGTTCTTC,CASSAGGSYEQFF
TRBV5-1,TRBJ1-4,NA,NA,TGCGCCAGCAGCCCCGGCAGGGGTGGAGAAAAACTGTTTTTT,CASSPGRGGEKLFF
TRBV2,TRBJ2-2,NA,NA,TGTGCCAGCAGTGCCGACAGCCCGAACACCGGGGAGCTGTTTTTT,CASSADSPNTGELFF
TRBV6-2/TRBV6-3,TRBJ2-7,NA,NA,TGTGCCAGCAGTTACTCCGGATACCTAGCCGGGGGACCCCTCTACGAGCAGTACTTC,CASSYSGYLAGGPLYEQYF
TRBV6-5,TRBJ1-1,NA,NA,TGTGCCAGCATGAGGGACGGGGGTGAAGCTTTCTTT,CASMRDGGEAFF
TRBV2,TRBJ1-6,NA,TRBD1,TGTGCCAGCAGTGACCGGGACAGCTATAATTCACCCCTCCACTTT,CASSDRDSYNSPLHF
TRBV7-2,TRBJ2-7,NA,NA,TGTGCCAGCAGCGCGTGGATGAGGCCGACGGGCGAGCAGTACTTC,CASSAWMRPTGEQYF
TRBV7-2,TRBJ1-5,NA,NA,TGTGCCAGCAGCTTAGTGGCTCCGAGCAATCAGCCCCAGCATTTT,CASSLVAPSNQPQHF
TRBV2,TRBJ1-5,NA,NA,TGTGCCAGCAGTACATTGGTTAGCAATCAGCCCCAGCATTTT,CASSTLVSNQPQHF
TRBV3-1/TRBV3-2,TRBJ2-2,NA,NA,TGTGCCAGCAGCCGGAGGGGGAACACCGGGGAGCTGTTTTTT,CASSRRGNTGELFF
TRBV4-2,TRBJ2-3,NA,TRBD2,TGTGCCAGCAGCCAGGCCACTAGCGGGGGCGTCACAGATACGCAGTATTTT,CASSQATSGGVTDTQYF
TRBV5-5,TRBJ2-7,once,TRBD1,TGTGCCAGCAGTTTAACAGGGGGCTTTTCGTACGAGCAGTACTTC,CASSLTGGFSYEQYF
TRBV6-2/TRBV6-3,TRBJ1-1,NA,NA,TGTGCCAGCAGTTTAACCTGGGGCGCTGAAGCTTTCTTT,CASSLTWGAEAFF
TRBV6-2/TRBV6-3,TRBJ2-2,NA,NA,TGTGCCAGCAGCCTAAGGACACTAAACACCGGGGAGCTGTTTTTT,CASSLRTLNTGELFF
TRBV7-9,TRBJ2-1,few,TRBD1,TGTGCCAGCAGCTTGCTCGGGACAGGGGATCGACAAGATGAGCAGTTCTTC,CASSLLGTGDRQDEQFF
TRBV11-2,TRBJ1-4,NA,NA,TGTGCCAGCAGCTTGACCAGGACAGTTGGGGTAATGTTTTTT,CASSLTRTVGVMFF
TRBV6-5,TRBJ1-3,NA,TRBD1,TGTGCCAGCAGTTCCCCTCGGACAGGGAATGGAAACACCATATATTTT,CASSSPRTGNGNTIYF
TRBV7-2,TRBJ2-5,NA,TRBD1,TGTGCCAGCAGCCCTCGGGACAGGATGACAGGGACCCAGTACTTC,CASSPRDRMTGTQYF
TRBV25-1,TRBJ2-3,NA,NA,TGTGCCAGCAGTAGGTTTCAGGGCACAGATACGCAGTATTTT,CASSRFQGTDTQYF
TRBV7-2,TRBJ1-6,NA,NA,TGTGCCAGCAGCTTGGGGCGGACCTATAATTCACCCCTCCACTTT,CASSLGRTYNSPLHF
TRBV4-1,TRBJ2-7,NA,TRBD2,TGCGCCAGCAGCCAGAGGGGGGGAGCGGGGGTGAGCGAGCAGTACTTC,CASSQRGGAGVSEQYF
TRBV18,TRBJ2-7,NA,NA,TGTGCCAGCTCACCTCAGGGAACCTACGAGCAGTACTTC,CASSPQGTYEQYF